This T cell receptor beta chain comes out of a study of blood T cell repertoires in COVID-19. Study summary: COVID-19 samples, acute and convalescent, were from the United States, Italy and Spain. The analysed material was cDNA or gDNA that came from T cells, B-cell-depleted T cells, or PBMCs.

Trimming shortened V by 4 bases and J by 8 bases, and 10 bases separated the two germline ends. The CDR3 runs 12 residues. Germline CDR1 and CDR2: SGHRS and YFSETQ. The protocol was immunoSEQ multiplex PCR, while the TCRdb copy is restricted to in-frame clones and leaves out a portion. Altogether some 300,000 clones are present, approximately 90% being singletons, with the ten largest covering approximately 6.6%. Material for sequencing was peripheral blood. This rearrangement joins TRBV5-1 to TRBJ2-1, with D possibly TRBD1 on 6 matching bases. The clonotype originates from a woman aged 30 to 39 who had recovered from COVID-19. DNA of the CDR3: TGCGCCAGCAGCCTAAACAGGGATGAGCAGTTCTTC. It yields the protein CASSLNRDEQFF.